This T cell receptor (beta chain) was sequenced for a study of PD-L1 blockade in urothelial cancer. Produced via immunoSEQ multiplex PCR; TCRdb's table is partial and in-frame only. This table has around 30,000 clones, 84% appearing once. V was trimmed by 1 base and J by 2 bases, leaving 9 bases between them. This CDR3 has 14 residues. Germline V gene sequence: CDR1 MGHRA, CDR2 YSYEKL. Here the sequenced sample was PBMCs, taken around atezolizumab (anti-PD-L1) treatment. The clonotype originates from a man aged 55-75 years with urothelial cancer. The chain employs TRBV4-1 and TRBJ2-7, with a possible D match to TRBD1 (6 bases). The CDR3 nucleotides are TGCGCCAGCAGCCAAGGGGACATAACCTACGAGCAGTACTTC. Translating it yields CASSQGDITYEQYF.